This T cell receptor (beta chain) originates from a study of spatial heterogeneity in lung cancer. Across the study: Sequencing covered available follow-up PBMC samples collected a median of approximately two years after resection.

This clonotype has at least ten counts. The time point: blood at routine non-recurrence follow-up after resection. TCRdb reprocessed the 5' RACE reads with MiXCR, giving one entry per CDR3 protein. The sample lists 9,000 to 13,000 distinct CDR3 sequences; 10% were seen once. CDR1 SSHAT and CDR2 FNYEAQ come from the germline V gene (reference sequence). Trimming left V 5 bases short and J 2 bases short, with 12 bases between. The CDR3 runs to 14 residues. The chain links TRBV7-7 to TRBJ2-5; D perhaps matches TRBD2 (6 bases). Sequences were derived from PBMCs, sampled at follow-up. This sequence originates from a female donor with early-stage non-small cell lung cancer. This CDR3 reads CASSQQAGQETQYF. The CDR3 coding sequence is TGTGCCAGCAGCCAGCAGGCGGGGCAAGAGACCCAGTACTTC.